The rows below give T cell receptor beta chains drawn from one sample of a study of cytomegalovirus exposure and HLA in healthy donors. This table comes from immunoSEQ multiplex PCR, and its TCRdb copy is limited to in-frame clones, with some not included. The table lists some 190,000 clones, around three quarters of them singletons, with 2% to 3% in the top ten. Source material: PBMCs. The receptors were gathered from a woman aged 30 to 39 in good health and CMV-seropositive. Both conserved end residues are part of each CDR3. The D gene is left open where the match is weak. Where a row states a size, it is once, few, many or the class of an expanded clone; other rows omit it.

size | D | J | V | CDR3 | DNA
- | - | TRBJ2-7 | TRBV7-2 | CASSLGGGPYEQYF | TGTGCCAGCAGCTTAGGCGGGGGCCCCTACGAGCAGTACTTC
few | - | TRBJ2-7 | TRBV19 | CASNAGRDIYEQYF | TGTGCCAGTAACGCGGGTAGGGACATCTACGAGCAGTACTTC
- | TRBD2 | TRBJ2-7 | TRBV5-1 | CASSSLAGGHYEQYF | TGCGCCAGCAGCTCCCTCGCGGGGGGGCATTACGAGCAGTACTTC
once | TRBD1 | TRBJ2-7 | TRBV14 | CASSVTGTDYEQYF | TGTGCCAGCAGCGTAACCGGGACAGACTACGAGCAGTACTTC
once | - | TRBJ1-2 | TRBV2 | CASNAAGGGYGYTF | TGTGCCAGCAATGCCGCGGGGGGCGGGTATGGCTACACCTTC
- | - | TRBJ1-4 | TRBV19 | CAGSGRRPIF | TGTGCCGGATCGGGAAGGCGCCCTATATTT
once | TRBD1 | TRBJ2-3 | TRBV10-3 | CAISESPGQGTDTQYF | TGTGCCATCAGTGAGTCTCCCGGACAGGGCACAGATACGCAGTATTTT
- | - | TRBJ1-2 | TRBV28 | CASSLRGRGQTYGYTF | TGTGCCAGCAGTTTAAGGGGCCGGGGACAAACCTATGGCTACACCTTC
once | TRBD2 | TRBJ2-1 | TRBV5-1 | CASSPSLTGGNYNEQFF | TGCGCCAGCAGCCCGTCCCTAACGGGGGGGAACTACAATGAGCAGTTCTTC
- | TRBD1 | TRBJ2-1 | TRBV5-4 | CASSFGTASYNEQFF | TGTGCCAGCAGCTTCGGGACAGCGTCGTACAATGAGCAGTTCTTC
- | - | TRBJ2-2 | TRBV7-2 | CASSLASGTGELFF | TGTGCCAGCAGCTTAGCCTCGGGGACCGGGGAGCTGTTTTTT
once | TRBD1 | TRBJ2-1 | TRBV12-5 | CASGSPGTVSYNEQFF | TGTGCTAGTGGTTCCCCCGGGACAGTCTCCTACAATGAGCAGTTCTTC
- | - | TRBJ1-1 | TRBV7-9 | CATSFPTVRNTEAFF | TGTGCAACCAGTTTTCCGACAGTTAGGAACACTGAAGCTTTCTTT
- | - | TRBJ1-1 | TRBV4-3 | CASSQRVQGETEAFF | TGCGCCAGCAGCCAACGAGTACAAGGAGAAACTGAAGCTTTCTTT
- | - | TRBJ1-3 | TRBV30 | CAWVLSGNTIYF | TGTGCCTGGGTACTCTCTGGAAACACCATATATTTT
- | TRBD1 | TRBJ1-3 | TRBV5-1 | CASSQGGSYSGNTIYF | TGCGCCAGCAGCCAGGGGGGAAGCTACTCTGGAAACACCATATATTTT
- | - | TRBJ1-5 | TRBV11-3 | CASSLGENQPQHF | TGTGCCAGCAGCTTGGGAGAGAATCAGCCCCAGCATTTT
once | - | TRBJ1-3 | TRBV28 | CASSFSGAFSGNTIYF | TGTGCCAGCAGTTTTAGCGGGGCCTTCTCTGGAAACACCATATATTTT
once | - | TRBJ2-2 | TRBV7-9 | CASSSPQGWNTGELFF | TGTGCCAGCAGCTCCCCGCAGGGTTGGAACACCGGGGAGCTGTTTTTT
few | TRBD2 | TRBJ2-5 | TRBV2 | CASNGRAGGQETQYF | TGTGCCAGCAATGGTCGAGCGGGGGGGCAAGAGACCCAGTACTTC
- | - | TRBJ1-2 | TRBV4-2 | CASSQDPQASNYGYTF | TGTGCCAGCAGCCAAGATCCCCAGGCTTCTAACTATGGCTACACCTTC
few | - | TRBJ2-3 | TRBV5-4 | CASSLPGQRTHTQYF | TGTGCCAGCAGTTTACCGGGACAACGAACCCATACGCAGTATTTT
- | - | TRBJ2-7 | TRBV25-1 | CASGDTDYEQYF | TGTGCCAGCGGGGATACCGACTACGAGCAGTACTTC
- | TRBD1 | TRBJ2-7 | TRBV14 | CASSQKLGQGSYEQYF | TGTGCCAGCAGCCAAAAGTTGGGACAGGGTTCCTACGAGCAGTACTTC
- | - | TRBJ1-6 | TRBV6-6 | CASSYSNSGYNSPLHF | TGTGCCAGCAGTTACTCGAACAGTGGCTATAATTCACCCCTCCACTTT